The rows below give T cell receptor beta chains drawn from one sample of a study of regulatory T cells in long-lasting Graves disease. TCRdb redid the calling of the multiplex PCR reads with MiXCR, one entry per CDR3 protein. The table has approximately 400,000 distinct CDR3 sequences, about 25% seen once. The sample here was peripheral blood mononuclear cells (PBMCs), taken when the disease was refractory, from a patient treated with antithyroid drugs. Receptor source: a female donor with Graves disease. Both conserved end residues are part of each CDR3. D genes are given only for firm matches. Expanded clones are given a class, and other clones once, few, many or no size at all.

d_call: -
v_call: TRBV19
clone_size: few
j_call: TRBJ2-2
cdr3_aa: CASSIPTNTGELFF
cdr3_nt: TGTGCCAGTAGTATCCCGACGAACACCGGGGAGCTGTTTTTT

d_call: TRBD1
v_call: TRBV29-1
clone_size: many
j_call: TRBJ1-4
cdr3_aa: CSGATGAGEKLFF
cdr3_nt: TGCAGCGGGGCGACAGGGGCAGGCGAAAAACTGTTTTTT

d_call: -
v_call: TRBV4-1
clone_size: few
j_call: TRBJ1-2
cdr3_aa: CASSQADYGYTF
cdr3_nt: TGCGCCAGCAGCCAAGCGGACTATGGCTACACCTTC

d_call: -
v_call: TRBV24-1
clone_size: -
j_call: TRBJ1-1
cdr3_aa: CATSAPGNTEAFF
cdr3_nt: TGTGCCACCAGTGCGCCCGGGAACACTGAAGCTTTCTTT

d_call: -
v_call: TRBV20-1
clone_size: few
j_call: TRBJ1-3
cdr3_aa: CSARPGEGGNTIYF
cdr3_nt: TGCAGTGCTAGGCCAGGGGAAGGTGGAAACACCATATATTTT

d_call: TRBD1
v_call: TRBV24-1
clone_size: -
j_call: TRBJ2-1
cdr3_aa: CATSDAGTENNEQFF
cdr3_nt: TGTGCCACCAGTGACGCCGGGACAGAAAACAATGAGCAGTTCTTC

d_call: TRBD1
v_call: TRBV7-2
clone_size: -
j_call: TRBJ2-4
cdr3_aa: CASSPQGQNIQYF
cdr3_nt: TGTGCCAGCAGCCCACAGGGACAGAACATTCAGTACTTC

d_call: -
v_call: TRBV11-2
clone_size: many
j_call: TRBJ1-3
cdr3_aa: CASSLSGNTIYF
cdr3_nt: TGTGCCAGCAGCTTGTCTGGAAACACCATATATTTT

d_call: -
v_call: TRBV30
clone_size: -
j_call: TRBJ1-5
cdr3_aa: CAWSVGAGNQPQHF
cdr3_nt: TGTGCCTGGAGTGTAGGCGCGGGGAATCAGCCCCAGCATTTT

d_call: TRBD1
v_call: TRBV6-2/TRBV6-3
clone_size: -
j_call: TRBJ1-6
cdr3_aa: CASRTSRTGGWSPLHF
cdr3_nt: TGTGCCAGCAGAACGAGCCGGACAGGGGGCTGGTCACCCCTCCACTTT

d_call: -
v_call: TRBV6-2/TRBV6-3
clone_size: -
j_call: TRBJ2-6
cdr3_aa: CASSFWLWTGGDSGANVLTF
cdr3_nt: TGTGCCAGCAGTTTCTGGTTGTGGACTGGCGGAGACTCTGGGGCCAACGTCCTGACTTTC

d_call: TRBD2
v_call: TRBV7-8
clone_size: -
j_call: TRBJ2-3
cdr3_aa: CASSLSTSRPTDTQYF
cdr3_nt: TGTGCCAGCAGCTTATCGACTAGCCGACCCACAGATACGCAGTATTTT

d_call: TRBD2
v_call: TRBV29-1
clone_size: -
j_call: TRBJ2-7
cdr3_aa: CSVAGLAGGAYEQYF
cdr3_nt: TGCAGCGTTGCCGGGCTAGCGGGGGGGGCCTACGAGCAGTACTTC

d_call: -
v_call: TRBV20-1
clone_size: many
j_call: TRBJ1-4
cdr3_aa: CSALDRLANEKLFF
cdr3_nt: TGCAGTGCGCTCGACAGGTTGGCTAATGAAAAACTGTTTTTT

d_call: -
v_call: TRBV7-3
clone_size: few
j_call: TRBJ2-5
cdr3_aa: CASSLTGLAQETQYF
cdr3_nt: TGTGCCAGCAGCTTAACGGGTCTGGCTCAAGAGACCCAGTACTTC

d_call: -
v_call: TRBV9
clone_size: -
j_call: TRBJ2-5
cdr3_aa: CASSVDPWDSIDQETQYF
cdr3_nt: TGTGCCAGCAGCGTAGACCCCTGGGACTCCATAGATCAAGAGACCCAGTACTTC

d_call: -
v_call: TRBV28
clone_size: -
j_call: TRBJ1-5
cdr3_aa: CASSSDRGDQPQHF
cdr3_nt: TGTGCCAGCAGCTCTGATCGGGGCGATCAGCCCCAGCATTTT

d_call: -
v_call: TRBV19
clone_size: -
j_call: TRBJ1-1
cdr3_aa: CASISQRNTEAFF
cdr3_nt: TGTGCCAGTATTTCGCAGAGGAACACTGAAGCTTTCTTT

d_call: -
v_call: TRBV6-1
clone_size: many
j_call: TRBJ2-5
cdr3_aa: CASSGEIEETQYF
cdr3_nt: TGTGCCAGCAGTGGAGAGATCGAAGAGACCCAGTACTTC

d_call: -
v_call: TRBV20-1
clone_size: few
j_call: TRBJ1-1
cdr3_aa: CSAPGPKYEAFF
cdr3_nt: TGCAGTGCTCCGGGACCCAAATATGAAGCTTTCTTT

d_call: TRBD2
v_call: TRBV6-5
clone_size: few
j_call: TRBJ2-7
cdr3_aa: CASSWRTSYEQYF
cdr3_nt: TGTGCCAGCAGTTGGAGGACTAGCTACGAGCAGTACTTC

d_call: -
v_call: TRBV7-2
clone_size: -
j_call: TRBJ2-5
cdr3_aa: CASSLDAGLETQYF
cdr3_nt: TGTGCCAGCAGCTTAGATGCAGGGCTGGAGACCCAGTACTTC

d_call: TRBD2
v_call: TRBV19
clone_size: -
j_call: TRBJ2-5
cdr3_aa: CASSGVIAAGGRQETQYF
cdr3_nt: TGTGCCAGTAGCGGGGTTATCGCGGCGGGAGGTCGTCAAGAGACCCAGTACTTC

d_call: -
v_call: TRBV12-3/TRBV12-4
clone_size: few
j_call: TRBJ2-7
cdr3_aa: CASSFYRKNEQYF
cdr3_nt: TGTGCCAGCAGTTTCTATCGCAAGAACGAGCAGTACTTC

d_call: TRBD2
v_call: TRBV12-3/TRBV12-4
clone_size: many
j_call: TRBJ2-5
cdr3_aa: CASSSEGLAGGIGETQYF
cdr3_nt: TGTGCCAGCAGTAGCGAGGGACTAGCGGGAGGAATTGGAGAGACCCAGTACTTC

d_call: -
v_call: TRBV5-8
clone_size: -
j_call: TRBJ2-7
cdr3_aa: CASRQEGTPRSYEQYF
cdr3_nt: TGTGCCAGCAGACAGGAAGGGACACCAAGATCCTACGAGCAGTACTTC